Sequencing of this TCR beta chain was carried out in a study of cytomegalovirus exposure and HLA in healthy donors. Turning to the study itself: The study's early data release held tens of millions of unique TCRs from HLA-typed donors. Overall study results and limits: Owing to their indistinguishability, certain V segments, notably TRBV6-2 and TRBV6-3, were excluded. Sequencing had likely introduced a cluster of highly shared sequence variants as an artifact.

CDR3 length: 15 amino acids. The V end was cut by 0 bases, the J end by 1 base, with 7 bases between. CDR1 is MNHEY, CDR2 SVGAGI, per germline. As for this clone: Its specificity is unknown. Within the sample, other DNA sequences also encode this same CDR3.

In the PCR, 60 Vbeta and 13 Jbeta primers were used. The data were produced by immunoSEQ multiplex PCR, yet TCRdb's version contains in-frame clones alone and is incomplete. The table shows 140,000 to 150,000 clones, with about 80% occurring only once. The clonotype originates from a woman in her sixties in good health and CMV-seropositive. J is TRBJ1-3 and V is TRBV6-5; unclear D gene. Sequenced sample: PBMCs. The CDR3 nucleotides are TGTGCCAGCAGTTACTCGGCCGGGTCTGGAAACACCATATATTTT. It yields the protein CASSYSAGSGNTIYF.